This T cell receptor (beta chain) was recovered during a study of CD8 T cells in Susac syndrome. The authors reverse transcribed roughly 0.5 to 1 ug RNA with random hexamers. TCRdb re-analysed the immunoSEQ multiplex PCR reads in MiXCR, keeping a single row per CDR3 protein. The repertoire has around 200,000 distinct CDR3 sequences, around 95% of them found once; the top ten carry 0.08% to 0.11%. Germline V gene lookup returns CDR1 KGHSH and CDR2 LQKENI. The length of the CDR3 is 15 residues. The V gene lost 2 bases and the J gene lost 0 bases, with 10 bases spanning the gap. The V call is TRBV18, the J call TRBJ1-1; no clear D gene. The sample was CD4+ T cells from PBMCs. This clonotype was sampled from a human donor in good health. CDR3 bases: TGTGCCAGCTCACCAAAGTCAACAGTGAACACTGAAGCTTTCTTT. It yields the protein CASSPKSTVNTEAFF.